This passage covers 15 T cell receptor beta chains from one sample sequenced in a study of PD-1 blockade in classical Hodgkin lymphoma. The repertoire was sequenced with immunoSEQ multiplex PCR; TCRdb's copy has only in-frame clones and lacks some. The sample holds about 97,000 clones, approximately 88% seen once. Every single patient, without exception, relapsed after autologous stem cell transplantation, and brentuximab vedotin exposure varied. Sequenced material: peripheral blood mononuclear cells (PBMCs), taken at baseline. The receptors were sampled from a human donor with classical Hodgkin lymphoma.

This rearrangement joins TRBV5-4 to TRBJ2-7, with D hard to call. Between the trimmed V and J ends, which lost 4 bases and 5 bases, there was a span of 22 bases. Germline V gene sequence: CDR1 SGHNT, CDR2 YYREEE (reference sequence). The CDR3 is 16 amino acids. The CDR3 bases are TGTGCCAGCAGCACCCGTCGGTCGAGGCCCCTTAACGAGCAGTACTTC. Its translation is CASSTRRSRPLNEQYF.

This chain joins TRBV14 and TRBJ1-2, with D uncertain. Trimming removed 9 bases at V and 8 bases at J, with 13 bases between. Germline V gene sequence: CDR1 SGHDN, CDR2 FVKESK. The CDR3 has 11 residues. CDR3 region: CARYSLWGYTF. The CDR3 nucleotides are TGTGCCAGGTACAGTCTATGGGGCTACACCTTC.

This CDR3 is CASSVGTGGRNTEAFF. For the CDR3, the DNA is TGTGCCAGCAGCGTGGGGACAGGGGGCAGGAACACTGAAGCTTTCTTT. The chain combines TRBV9 with TRBJ1-1; TRBD1 matches 12 bases. Looked up from germline, CDR1 is SGDLS and CDR2 is YYNGEE. Trimming took 2 bases from V and 1 from J; bases not matched to a gene: 3. The CDR3 contains 16 residues.

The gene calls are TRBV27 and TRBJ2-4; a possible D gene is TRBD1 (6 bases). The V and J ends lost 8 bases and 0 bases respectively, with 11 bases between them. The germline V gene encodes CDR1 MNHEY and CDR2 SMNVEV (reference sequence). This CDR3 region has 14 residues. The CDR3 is CASRDTLAKNIQYF. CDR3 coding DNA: TGTGCCAGCCGGGACACCTTAGCCAAAAACATTCAGTACTTC.

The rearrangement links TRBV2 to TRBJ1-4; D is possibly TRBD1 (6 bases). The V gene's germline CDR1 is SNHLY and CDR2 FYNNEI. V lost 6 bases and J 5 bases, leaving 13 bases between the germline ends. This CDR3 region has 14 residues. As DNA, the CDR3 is TGTGCCAGCAGCAAGGACAGTGTAAATGAAAAACTGTTTTTT. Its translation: CASSKDSVNEKLFF.

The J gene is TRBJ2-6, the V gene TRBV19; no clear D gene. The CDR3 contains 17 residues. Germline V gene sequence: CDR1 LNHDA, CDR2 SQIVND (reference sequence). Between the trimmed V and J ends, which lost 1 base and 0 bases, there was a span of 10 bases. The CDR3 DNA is TGTGCCAGTAGTATAGCTGGCCCTAGCTCTGGGGCCAACGTCCTGACTTTC. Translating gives CASSIAGPSSGANVLTF.

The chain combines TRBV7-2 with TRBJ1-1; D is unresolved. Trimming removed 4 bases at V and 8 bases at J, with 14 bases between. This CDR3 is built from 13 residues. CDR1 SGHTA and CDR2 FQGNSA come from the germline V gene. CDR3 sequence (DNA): TGTGCCAGCAGCTGGGATAGGGAGAGCGAAGCTTTCTTT. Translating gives CASSWDRESEAFF.

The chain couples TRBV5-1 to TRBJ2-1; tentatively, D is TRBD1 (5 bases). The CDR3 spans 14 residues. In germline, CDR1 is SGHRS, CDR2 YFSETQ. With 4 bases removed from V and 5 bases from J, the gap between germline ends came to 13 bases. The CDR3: CASSPIDSHNEQFF. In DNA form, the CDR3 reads TGCGCCAGCAGCCCAATCGACAGCCACAATGAGCAGTTCTTC.

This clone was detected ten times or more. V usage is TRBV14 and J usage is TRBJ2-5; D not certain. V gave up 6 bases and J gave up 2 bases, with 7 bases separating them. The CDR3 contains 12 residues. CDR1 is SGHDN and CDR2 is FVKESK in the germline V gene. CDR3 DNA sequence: TGTGCCAGCAGGATGGAGCAAGAGACCCAGTACTTC. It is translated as CASRMEQETQYF.

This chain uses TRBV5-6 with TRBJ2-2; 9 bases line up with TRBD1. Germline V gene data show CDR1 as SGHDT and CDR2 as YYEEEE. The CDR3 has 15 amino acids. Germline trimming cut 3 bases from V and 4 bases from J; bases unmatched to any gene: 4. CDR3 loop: CASSSRDRATGELFF. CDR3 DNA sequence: TGTGCCAGCAGCTCCCGGGACAGGGCCACCGGGGAGCTGTTTTTT.

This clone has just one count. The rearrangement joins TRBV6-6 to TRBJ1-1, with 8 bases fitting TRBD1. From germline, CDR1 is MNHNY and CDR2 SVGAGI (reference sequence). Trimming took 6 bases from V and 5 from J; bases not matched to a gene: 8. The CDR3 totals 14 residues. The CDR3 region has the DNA TGTGCCAGCAGGCCGGGACAGGCCACAACTGAAGCTTTCTTT. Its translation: CASRPGQATTEAFF.

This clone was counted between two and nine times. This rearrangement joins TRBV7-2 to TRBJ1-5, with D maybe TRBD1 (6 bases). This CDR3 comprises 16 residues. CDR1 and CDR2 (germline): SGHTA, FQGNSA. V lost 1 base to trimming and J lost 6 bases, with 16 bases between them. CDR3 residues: CASSLVGGDIGQPQHF. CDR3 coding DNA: TGTGCCAGCAGCTTAGTTGGGGGGGACATCGGTCAGCCCCAGCATTTT. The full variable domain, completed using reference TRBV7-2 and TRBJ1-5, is GAGVSQSPSNKVTEKGKDVELRCDPISGHTALYWYRQSLGQGLEFLIYFQGNSAPDKSGLPSDRFSAERTGGSVSTLTIQRTQQEDSAVYLCASSLVGGDIGQPQHFGDGTRLSIL.

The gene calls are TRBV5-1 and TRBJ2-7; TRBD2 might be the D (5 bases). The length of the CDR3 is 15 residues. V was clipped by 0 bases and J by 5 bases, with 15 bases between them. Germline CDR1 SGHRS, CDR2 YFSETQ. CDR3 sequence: CASSLVGGRMDEQYF. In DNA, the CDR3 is TGCGCCAGCAGCTTGGTGGGTGGGAGAATGGACGAGCAGTACTTC. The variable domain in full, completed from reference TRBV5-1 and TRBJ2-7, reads KAGVTQTPRYLIKTRGQQVTLSCSPISGHRSVSWYQQTPGQGLQFLFEYFSETQRNKGNFPGRFSGRQFSNSRSEMNVSTLELGDSALYLCASSLVGGRMDEQYFGPGTRLTVT.

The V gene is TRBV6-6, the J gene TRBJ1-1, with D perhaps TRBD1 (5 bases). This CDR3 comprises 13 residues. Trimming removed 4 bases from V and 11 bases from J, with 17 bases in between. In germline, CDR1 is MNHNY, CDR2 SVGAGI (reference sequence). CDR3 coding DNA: TGTGCCAGCAGTTCCACAACAGGTCTCGAGGCTTTCTTT. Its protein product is CASSSTTGLEAFF.

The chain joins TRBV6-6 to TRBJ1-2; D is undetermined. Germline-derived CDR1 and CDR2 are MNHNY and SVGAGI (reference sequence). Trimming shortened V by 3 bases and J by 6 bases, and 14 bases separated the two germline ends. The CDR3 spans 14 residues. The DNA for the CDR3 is TGTGCCAGCAGTTATCGTCGGGGAATGCATGGCTACACCTTC. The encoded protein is CASSYRRGMHGYTF.